A single sample gave rise to the 24 T cell receptor beta chains below, sequenced in a study of T-cell reconstitution after alpha-beta-depleted transplantation in children (dated by TCRdb to the mid-2010s). Libraries were prepared through PCR. Instrument used: Illumina HiSeq 2500. Molecular barcoding was employed in the preparation of TCR libraries, with unique molecular identifiers being used to normalize TCRbeta repertoire quantification. Through fastp at Q25 and MiXCR, TCRdb rebuilt clones from the public reads, retaining in-frame beta chains. Identical CDR3 protein sequences are pooled into one entry, listed with their most common genes and DNA. The sample table shows approximately 290,000 distinct CDR3 sequences, and around 10% are seen once. The ten largest make up 23% of the sample. This specimen's treatment or condition label, interpreted: allogeneic hematopoietic cell transplantation with graft depleted of TCRalphabeta T cells and CD19 B cells.

This material consisted of peripheral blood, taken 180 days after TCRalphabeta/CD19-depleted stem cell transplant. These TCRs come from a male patient aged 2-15 years who had a stem cell transplant for chronic granulomatous disease, so the T cells may come from the graft donor.

This clonotype has a count of ten or more. The CDR3 sequence is CSARGLAGGVFSSTDTQYF. The CDR3 region has the DNA TGCAGTGCTAGAGGACTAGCGGGAGGGGTGTTCTCTAGCACAGATACGCAGTATTTT. V usage is TRBV20-1 and J usage is TRBJ2-3; 14 nucleotides line up with TRBD2. The CDR3 consists of 19 residues. J was trimmed by 0 bases and V by 1 base; bases with no gene match: 9. CDR1 and CDR2 (germline): DFQATT, SNEGSKA (reference sequence).

In this sample, this clonotype turned up many times. This sequence joins TRBV6-2 or TRBV6-3 and TRBJ1-1; 9 bases are a match to TRBD1. V shed 7 bases and J 2 bases; nucleotides not matched to a gene: 11. Germline V gene data show CDR1 as MNHEY and CDR2 as SVGEGT. The CDR3 is made up of 16 amino acids. Written as DNA, the CDR3 is TGTGCCAGCACCCGAATCAACAGGGGGCCAAACACTGAAGCTTTCTTT. This codes for CASTRINRGPNTEAFF.

A remark on this clonotype: A much larger clone is a single base away; this may be a read error. This chain links TRBV28 with TRBJ2-7; 10 bases align to TRBD2. Germline-derived CDR1 and CDR2 are MDHEN and SYDVKM. The length of the CDR3 is 13 residues. In nucleotides, the CDR3 is TGTGCCAGCAGAGCGGGAGGGACCAACGAGGAGTACTTC. It specifies CASRAGGTNEEYF.

This clonotype has a single count. Given a much more abundant clone one base away, this may be a read error. CDR3 region: CASSSQSSGVNVLTF. CDR3 DNA sequence: TGTGCCAGCAGCTCACAGAGCTCTGGGGTCAACGTCCTGACTTTC. The chain couples TRBV7-2 to TRBJ2-6; D ambiguous. The CDR3 consists of 15 residues. CDR1 is SGHTA and CDR2 is FQGNSA in the germline V gene.

In its sample, this clonotype was seen many times. The V gene is TRBV9, the J gene TRBJ2-7; TRBD2 aligns across 13 bases. The CDR3 is 15 residues long. CDR1 is SGDLS, CDR2 YYNGEE, per germline. V shed 3 bases and J 3 bases; nucleotides not matched to a gene: 3. CDR3 residues: CASSETSGGNYEQYF. In DNA, the CDR3 is TGTGCCAGCAGCGAGACTAGCGGGGGGAACTACGAGCAGTACTTC.

This clonotype was counted ten times or more. The chain combines TRBV7-6 with TRBJ2-1; a weak D match, TRBD2 (5 bases). This CDR3 spans 15 amino acids. V was shortened by 3 bases and J by 6 bases, with 15 bases between the two germline ends. Per germline, CDR1 SGHVS and CDR2 FNYEAQ. CDR3 in amino acids: CASSFGGETSNEQFF. DNA of the CDR3: TGTGCCAGCAGCTTCGGAGGAGAGACCTCCAATGAGCAGTTCTTC.

In its sample, this clonotype was seen many times. The chain uses TRBV12-3 or TRBV12-4 and TRBJ2-7; 8 nucleotides agree with TRBD1. The CDR3 consists of 13 residues. With V trimmed by 5 bases and J by 7 bases, 7 bases remained unmatched. CDR3 in amino acids: CASSTDRGGEQYF. For the CDR3, the DNA is TGTGCCAGCAGTACCGACAGGGGTGGGGAGCAGTACTTC.

This clonotype was counted ten times or more. V is TRBV7-9 and J is TRBJ1-5, with 9 bases identical to TRBD1. This CDR3 spans 15 amino acids. CDR1 SEHNR and CDR2 FQNEAQ come from the germline V gene (reference sequence). With V trimmed by 4 bases and J by 4 bases, 5 bases remained unmatched. CDR3 sequence reads: CASSSSGQGNQPQHF. CDR3 sequence (DNA): TGTGCCAGCAGCTCCAGTGGACAGGGGAATCAGCCCCAGCATTTT.

About this clonotype itself: Its ends do not fully match the called genes, so a read error is possible. The chain is built from TRBV27 and TRBJ2-7; D is unclear. Germline assignment: CDR1 MNHEY and CDR2 SMNVEV (reference sequence). The CDR3 runs to 14 residues. CDR3 sequence: CASSPKEESYVQCF. The CDR3 coding sequence is TGTGCCAGCAGTCCCAAAGAGGAAAGTTACGTGCAGTGCTTC.

About this clonotype itself: Since a much larger clone is just one base distant, this may be a read error. The chain links TRBV4-3 to TRBJ2-2, with D maybe TRBD2 (5 bases). This CDR3 is built from 14 residues. In germline, CDR1 is LGHNA, CDR2 YSLEER. This CDR3 reads CASSQAWGYGELLF. The CDR3 nucleotides read TGCGCCAGCAGCCAAGCTTGGGGATACGGGGAGCTGCTTTTT.

Many counts were recorded for this clonotype. The chain employs TRBV20-1 and TRBJ2-3, with a weak D call TRBD2 (5 bases). Deletions cut 0 bases from V and 6 bases from J, with 10 bases between. Germline loops: CDR1 DFQATT, CDR2 SNEGSKA (reference sequence). The CDR3 totals 13 residues. CDR3 sequence (DNA): TGCAGTGCTAGAGATGGAGGAGTGGATACGCAGTATTTT. Translated, it gives CSARDGGVDTQYF.

This clonotype was seen at least ten times. The gene calls are TRBV27 and TRBJ2-3; D gene ambiguous. Germline CDR1 reads MNHEY; CDR2 reads SMNVEV (reference sequence). Trimming pared 4 bases from V and 1 base from J, leaving 15 bases between. The CDR3 runs 16 residues. CDR3 sequence (DNA): TGTGCCAGCAGTTACCCCCATGGAGACGGCACAGATACGCAGTATTTT. It yields the protein CASSYPHGDGTDTQYF.

This clonotype was recorded at least ten times. This chain uses TRBV15 with TRBJ2-6; weak D call: TRBD2 (5 bases). CDR3 length: 19 amino acids. CDR1 is LNHNV, CDR2 YYDKDF, per germline (reference sequence). The V and J ends lost 1 base and 0 bases respectively, with 16 bases between them. The CDR3 DNA sequence: TGTGCCACCAGCAGAGCGTTGGGCGGCCGGGGCTCTGGGGCCAACGTCCTGACTTTC. Translated, it gives CATSRALGGRGSGANVLTF.

The sample holds many counts of this clonotype. V is TRBV9 and J is TRBJ1-2; tentatively, D is TRBD1 (6 bases). CDR1 SGDLS and CDR2 YYNGEE come from the germline V gene. Trimming pared 4 bases from V and 4 bases from J, leaving 14 bases between. The CDR3 loop spans 14 amino acids. As DNA, the CDR3 is TGTGCCAGCAGCCCCAGTGGGGGGCCCTATGGCTACACCTTC. This sequence encodes CASSPSGGPYGYTF.

This clonotype was observed many times. The chain employs TRBV29-1 and TRBJ2-5, with D hard to call. Germline loops: CDR1 SQVTM, CDR2 ANQGSEA. The CDR3 loop spans 14 amino acids. CDR3 protein: CALLQADFQETQYF. The CDR3 DNA is TGCGCCCTCCTCCAGGCCGATTTCCAAGAGACCCAGTACTTC.

This clonotype was seen repeatedly, ten times or more. This rearrangement joins TRBV5-1 to TRBJ2-2; 8 positions agree with TRBD2. Germline trimming cut 4 bases from V and 4 bases from J; bases unmatched to any gene: 6. CDR1 is SGHRS and CDR2 is YFSETQ in the germline V gene. The CDR3 has 15 amino acids. The CDR3 reads CASSREGLGTGELFF. The CDR3 DNA sequence: TGCGCCAGCAGCCGGGAGGGCCTTGGCACCGGGGAGCTGTTTTTT. Combining the CDR3 with reference TRBV5-1 and TRBJ2-2 gives the whole variable domain KAGVTQTPRYLIKTRGQQVTLSCSPISGHRSVSWYQQTPGQGLQFLFEYFSETQRNKGNFPGRFSGRQFSNSRSEMNVSTLELGDSALYLCASSREGLGTGELFFGEGSRLTVL.

This clonotype was observed at least ten times. J is TRBJ2-7 and V is TRBV4-1; D unresolved. Per germline, CDR1 MGHRA and CDR2 YSYEKL. V was trimmed by 1 base and J by 3 bases, leaving 13 bases between them. The CDR3 is 15 residues long. The CDR3: CASSQAPVGNYEQYF. DNA of the CDR3: TGCGCCAGCAGCCAAGCCCCCGTAGGGAACTACGAGCAGTACTTC.

About this clonotype: A single base separates this from a much larger clone, so it may be a read error. The chain links TRBV2 to TRBJ2-1, with 12 bases lining up with TRBD2. Germline loops: CDR1 SNHLY, CDR2 FYNNEI. The CDR3 has 15 amino acids. The CDR3 sequence: CASSDRLAGDNEQLF. The CDR3 nucleotides are TGTGCCAGCAGTGACCGACTAGCGGGGGACAATGAGCAGTTGTTC.

This clonotype was recorded many times. The J gene is TRBJ1-4, the V gene TRBV5-1; D is unclear. Germline V gene lookup returns CDR1 SGHRS and CDR2 YFSETQ. The CDR3 runs to 13 residues. The germline V and J ends were trimmed by 1 base and 7 bases, with 8 bases remaining between them. The CDR3 here is CASSLREGEKLFF. The CDR3 nucleotides read TGCGCCAGCAGCTTGAGGGAGGGTGAAAAACTGTTTTTT. Full variable domain (missing parts from reference TRBV5-1 and TRBJ1-4): KAGVTQTPRYLIKTRGQQVTLSCSPISGHRSVSWYQQTPGQGLQFLFEYFSETQRNKGNFPGRFSGRQFSNSRSEMNVSTLELGDSALYLCASSLREGEKLFFGSGTQLSVL.

A few counts support this clonotype. The chain employs TRBV2 and TRBJ2-7; TRBD1 agrees at 10 bases. The CDR3 is 14 residues long. J was trimmed by 12 bases and V by 8 bases; bases with no gene match: 16. The germline V gene has CDR1 SNHLY and CDR2 FYNNEI. CDR3 region: CASADSGTGVERYF. CDR3 DNA: TGTGCCAGCGCTGACTCCGGGACAGGGGTGGAAAGGTACTTC. The whole variable domain, remainder taken from reference TRBV2 and TRBJ2-7, is EPEVTQTPSHQVTQMGQEVILRCVPISNHLYFYWYRQILGQKVEFLVSFYNNEISEKSEIFDDQFSVERPDGSNFTLKIRSTKLEDSAMYFCASADSGTGVERYFGPGTRLTVT.

This clonotype has at least ten counts. V usage is TRBV3-1 and J usage is TRBJ2-1, with a weak D call TRBD2 (6 bases). V lost 1 base and J lost 8, with 18 bases in between. The CDR3 runs 16 residues. The germline V gene encodes CDR1 LGHDT and CDR2 YNNKEL (reference sequence). The DNA of the CDR3 is TGTGCCAGCAGCCAAGCTGGAGCGGGCGGCGGGGATGAGCAGTTCTTC. This gives the protein CASSQAGAGGGDEQFF.

This clonotype was counted ten times or more. The V gene is TRBV6-2 or TRBV6-3, the J gene TRBJ2-7, with TRBD2 matching over 12 bases. The CDR3 covers 20 residues. V dropped 2 bases and J dropped 2; count of bases not matched to a gene: 16. Germline lookup yields CDR1 MNHEY and CDR2 SVGEGT. CDR3 bases: TGTGCCAGCAGTTACCTCAATTTCCGCGGACTAGCGGGATTACCCTACGAGCAGTACTTC. Translation gives CASSYLNFRGLAGLPYEQYF.

The table lists this clonotype with many counts. V and J are TRBV5-5 and TRBJ2-1; D gene uncertain. Germline values: CDR1 SGHKS, CDR2 YYEKEE (reference sequence). This CDR3 spans 12 amino acids. V was trimmed by 7 bases and J by 5 bases, leaving 10 bases between them. The CDR3 here is CASQYYNNEQFF. Written as DNA, the CDR3 is TGTGCCAGCCAATATTACAACAATGAGCAGTTCTTC. Full variable domain (remainder filled in from reference TRBV5-5 and TRBJ2-1): DAGVTQSPTHLIKTRGQQVTLRCSPISGHKSVSWYQQVLGQGPQFIFQYYEKEERGRGNFPDRFSARQFPNYSSELNVNALLLGDSALYLCASQYYNNEQFFGPGTRLTVL.

This clonotype was observed at least ten times. This rearrangement joins TRBV7-6 to TRBJ1-5; weak D call: TRBD1 (6 bases). Trimming took off 1 base at V and 6 bases at J, with 7 bases between the two ends. Germline V CDR1 and CDR2: SGHVS, FNYEAQ. CDR3 size: 13 residues. The CDR3 is CASSLEGVQPQHF. For the CDR3, the DNA is TGTGCCAGCAGCTTAGAGGGGGTTCAGCCCCAGCATTTT.